What follows are 30 T cell receptor beta chains derived from one specimen sequenced in a study of blood T cell dynamics during melanoma immunotherapy. Time point given: week 3, after first cycle of checkpoint inhibitor. Generated by immunoSEQ multiplex PCR, the TCRdb table keeps only in-frame clones and is missing some. The sample gives around 20,000 clones, nearly 90% of which show up once; 7.5% to 9% is in the top ten. The specimen was blood, collected from a patient treated with checkpoint blockade. The receptors were sampled from a human donor with melanoma.

This rearrangement joins TRBV5-1 to TRBJ2-3; D unclear. Germline lookup yields CDR1 SGHRS and CDR2 YFSETQ. This CDR3 contains 14 residues. Deletions cut 2 bases from V and 5 bases from J, with 12 bases between. CDR3 amino acids: CASSLGRWEDTQYF. The CDR3 region has the DNA TGCGCCAGCAGCTTAGGCAGGTGGGAAGATACGCAGTATTTT.

This sequence joins TRBV7-2 and TRBJ1-5; D unresolved. CDR1 SGHTA and CDR2 FQGNSA come from the germline V gene. This CDR3 comprises 12 residues. Trimming stripped 1 base from V and 3 bases from J, with 1 base between. Written as DNA, the CDR3 is TGTGCCAGCAGCTTAGACAATCAGCCCCAGCATTTT. The encoded protein is CASSLDNQPQHF.

The V and J genes are TRBV6-5 and TRBJ1-1, with 7 bases that match TRBD1. J gave up 7 bases and V 6 bases, and 14 bases lay outside the gene matches. CDR1 is MNHEY, CDR2 SVGAGI, per germline. The CDR3 sequence is 15 residues long. CDR3 region: CASSNGEGASFEAFF. CDR3 sequence (DNA): TGTGCCAGCAGCAACGGGGAGGGGGCGTCTTTTGAAGCTTTCTTT.

V is TRBV30 and J is TRBJ1-2; 9 bases agree with TRBD1. CDR3 length equals 17 residues. J lost 4 bases, V lost 3 bases, and 15 bases had no gene match. From germline, CDR1 is GTSNPN and CDR2 SVGIG (reference sequence). The CDR3 DNA sequence: TGTGCCTGGAGACCCCGGACAGGGGTTGGTTTAGGCTATGGCTACACCTTC. Amino acids: CAWRPRTGVGLGYGYTF.

V and J are TRBV19 and TRBJ1-3, with D perhaps matching TRBD1 (5 bases). The CDR3 contains 14 residues. The germline gives CDR1 LNHDA, CDR2 SQIVND (reference sequence). With 6 bases removed from V and 2 bases from J, the gap between germline ends came to 11 bases. CDR3 protein: CASRPQGPGNTIYF. The CDR3 nucleotides are TGTGCCAGTAGACCCCAGGGCCCTGGAAACACCATATATTTT.

This chain links TRBV18 with TRBJ2-5; tentative D call: TRBD2 (6 bases). The CDR3 loop spans 16 amino acids. Germline CDR1 is KGHSH and CDR2 is LQKENI. Trimming cost V 0 bases and J 4 bases, with 15 bases left between them. The CDR3 spells CASSPPGGYGRETQYF. In DNA form, the CDR3 reads TGTGCCAGCTCACCACCGGGGGGATATGGGAGAGAGACCCAGTACTTC.

V usage is TRBV10-1 and J usage is TRBJ2-7, with a weak D call TRBD2 (6 bases). Germline-derived CDR1 and CDR2 are WNHNN and SYGVQD (reference sequence). The CDR3 sequence is 17 residues long. The V gene lost 3 bases and the J gene lost 9 bases, with 27 bases spanning the gap. The CDR3: CASSDPFGVGRDKGQYF. The CDR3 nucleotides are TGCGCCAGCAGTGACCCCTTTGGCGTTGGGCGGGATAAAGGGCAGTACTTC.

V and J are TRBV7-3 and TRBJ2-7; D might be TRBD2 (6 bases). Trimming took off 5 bases at V and 0 bases at J, with 11 bases between the two ends. CDR3 length: 14 residues. CDR1 SGHTA and CDR2 FQGTGA come from the germline V gene. This chain's CDR3 is CASSPGGSSYEQYF. CDR3 nucleotides: TGTGCCAGCAGCCCTGGAGGGTCCTCCTACGAGCAGTACTTC.

The chain joins TRBV7-6 to TRBJ2-5; 8 bases map to TRBD1. Germline trimming cut 5 bases from V and 4 bases from J; bases unmatched to any gene: 12. Germline V gene sequence: CDR1 SGHVS, CDR2 FNYEAQ. CDR3 length: 16 residues. The CDR3: CASSPTDRVGGETQYF. The CDR3 coding sequence is TGTGCCAGCAGCCCAACGGACAGGGTAGGAGGAGAGACCCAGTACTTC.

The CDR3 DNA sequence: TGTGCCATCAGTCCGACAGGGAGCGGAAACACCATATATTTT. Translated: CAISPTGSGNTIYF. The rearrangement joins TRBV10-3 to TRBJ1-3; TRBD1 matches 7 bases. The CDR3 totals 14 residues. Looked up from germline, CDR1 is ENHRY and CDR2 is SYGVKD. Germline trimming cut 5 bases from V and 4 bases from J; bases unmatched to any gene: 5.

The chain combines TRBV28 with TRBJ2-5; 7 bases align to TRBD2. CDR3 size: 17 residues. Germline V gene lookup returns CDR1 MDHEN and CDR2 SYDVKM. V shed 5 bases and J 5 bases; nucleotides not matched to a gene: 17. This CDR3 reads CASSTRVGEGGMETQYF. The DNA of the CDR3 is TGTGCCAGCAGTACACGGGTAGGCGAGGGAGGGATGGAGACCCAGTACTTC.

The chain joins TRBV19 to TRBJ1-1; unclear D gene. The germline V gene encodes CDR1 LNHDA and CDR2 SQIVND (reference sequence). Trimming took off 5 bases at V and 3 bases at J, with 16 bases between the two ends. The CDR3 loop spans 15 amino acids. In nucleotides, the CDR3 is TGTGCCAGTAGTTCCCACGCGGGTGATTACACTGAAGCTTTCTTT. Protein: CASSSHAGDYTEAFF.

This clone was counted only a few times. This chain links TRBV10-3 with TRBJ2-1, with D possibly matching TRBD2 (6 bases). CDR3 length: 14 residues. Trimming cost V 7 bases and J 6 bases, with 16 bases left between them. The germline V gene encodes CDR1 ENHRY and CDR2 SYGVKD. CDR3 in DNA: TGTGCCATCAAATGGGAGGTGGGGACCAATGAGCAGTTCTTC. This sequence encodes CAIKWEVGTNEQFF.

This chain joins TRBV29-1 and TRBJ2-5, with 13 bases that match TRBD2. The J call may be incorrect, as the DNA end agrees better with TRBJ2-7. The CDR3 spans 16 residues. Germline V gene lookup returns CDR1 SQVTM and CDR2 ANQGSEA. The CDR3 reads CSGRGLAGFPTYEQYF. In nucleotides, the CDR3 is TGCAGCGGTCGGGGACTAGCGGGATTCCCAACCTACGAGCAGTACTTC.

The V gene is TRBV7-2, the J gene TRBJ1-2; no clear D. Germline CDR1 SGHTA, CDR2 FQGNSA. V was shortened by 3 bases and J by 2 bases, with 7 bases between the two germline ends. This CDR3 spans 13 amino acids. The CDR3 bases are TGTGCCAGCAGCTTCGACACCAACTATGGCTACACCTTC. Amino acids: CASSFDTNYGYTF.

The chain combines TRBV7-9 with TRBJ2-1; 8 positions match TRBD1. The CDR3 runs to 17 residues. The germline V gene has CDR1 SEHNR and CDR2 FQNEAQ (reference sequence). Losses at the gene ends were 0 bases for V and 10 bases for J; bases not matched to a gene: 14. CDR3 region: CASSLALSLQGGGEQFF. The CDR3 DNA reads as TGTGCCAGCAGCTTAGCGCTCAGTCTACAGGGGGGAGGCGAGCAGTTCTTC.

The rearrangement links TRBV4-1 to TRBJ2-2, with a tentative D call TRBD2 (5 bases). Germline V gene lookup returns CDR1 MGHRA and CDR2 YSYEKL. This CDR3 has 13 residues. V was shortened by 7 bases and J by 1 base, with 7 bases between the two germline ends. The CDR3 is CASNAGNTGELFF. The CDR3 bases are TGCGCCAGCAATGCGGGGAACACCGGGGAGCTGTTTTTT.

The chain recombines TRBV4-2 with TRBJ2-7; tentative D call: TRBD2 (5 bases). This CDR3 has 16 amino acids. Trimming stripped 0 bases from V and 2 bases from J, with 14 bases between. The V gene's germline CDR1 is LGHNA and CDR2 YNFKEQ. DNA of the CDR3: TGTGCCAGCAGCCAAGATCTAGGGATCGGGGCCTACGAGCAGTACTTC. Protein sequence: CASSQDLGIGAYEQYF.

This clone was picked up one time. The chain recombines TRBV28 with TRBJ2-7; 10 bases fit TRBD2. Trimming removed 4 bases from V and 8 bases from J; junction bases left unmatched: 11. CDR1 and CDR2 from the germline V gene are MDHEN and SYDVKM. The CDR3 covers 15 residues. The CDR3 sequence: CASSWASGSAGKQYF. CDR3 nucleotides: TGTGCCAGCAGTTGGGCTAGCGGGAGCGCGGGGAAGCAGTACTTC.

The rearrangement uses TRBV18 and TRBJ2-1, with 7 bases lining up with TRBD2. Trimming took 2 bases from V and 7 from J; bases not matched to a gene: 8. Germline CDR1 is KGHSH and CDR2 is LQKENI. The CDR3 consists of 15 residues. CDR3 loop: CASSPSSGKGNEQFF. CDR3 bases: TGTGCCAGCTCACCATCCAGCGGGAAGGGGAATGAGCAGTTCTTC.

V usage is TRBV11-1 and J usage is TRBJ2-1; no reliable D call. Germline V CDR1 and CDR2: SGHAT, FQDESV (reference sequence). Trimming left V 3 bases short and J 7 bases short, with 28 bases between. The CDR3 spans 19 residues. Here the CDR3 DNA reads TGTGCCAGCAGCTTTTCTGCTTCGAGGTTGACGGCTGCGGTTAATGAGCAGTTCTTC. It is translated as CASSFSASRLTAAVNEQFF.

The V call is TRBV19, the J call TRBJ2-1; no reliable D call. CDR1 LNHDA and CDR2 SQIVND come from the germline V gene (reference sequence). The CDR3 has 13 residues. V dropped 2 bases and J dropped 2 bases, with 4 bases sitting between them. This CDR3 reads CASSISTYNEQFF. DNA of the CDR3: TGTGCCAGTAGTATATCTACCTACAATGAGCAGTTCTTC.

The genes are TRBV5-4 and TRBJ2-3, with D perhaps given as TRBD1 or TRBD2 (5 bases each). CDR3 length: 16 amino acids. Trimming removed 0 bases from V and 2 bases from J, with 13 bases in between. CDR1 is SGHNT, CDR2 YYREEE, per germline (reference sequence). CDR3 nucleotides: TGTGCCAGCAGCTTGGCCGGGAAGGGGCCCACAGATACGCAGTATTTT. This sequence encodes CASSLAGKGPTDTQYF.

This chain connects TRBV6-4 to TRBJ2-7; 13 bases align to TRBD2. Germline V gives CDR1 MRHNA, CDR2 SNTAGT. The CDR3 is made up of 15 amino acids. V was pared by 6 bases and J by 7 bases, with 9 bases of the junction left unmatched. The CDR3 loop is CASSRTSGRAEEQYF. CDR3 DNA sequence: TGTGCCAGCAGCCGCACTAGCGGGAGGGCCGAAGAGCAGTACTTC.

The CDR3 nucleotides are TGTGCCTGGACTCTGCGCGGCACTGAAGCTTTCTTT. Translated: CAWTLRGTEAFF. This chain connects TRBV30 to TRBJ1-1; no clear D. The CDR3 consists of 12 residues. Germline lookup yields CDR1 GTSNPN and CDR2 SVGIG (reference sequence). V was pared by 4 bases and J by 4 bases, with 10 bases between.

J is TRBJ2-2 and V is TRBV7-2; 9 bases fit TRBD2. The CDR3 covers 16 residues. V lost 3 bases to trimming and J lost 5 bases; unmatched junction nucleotides: 7. Germline lookup yields CDR1 SGHTA and CDR2 FQGNSA. The CDR3: CASSFFLAGMTGELFF. For the CDR3, the DNA is TGTGCCAGCAGCTTTTTTCTAGCGGGAATGACCGGGGAGCTGTTTTTT.

The chain recombines TRBV6-4 with TRBJ2-1, with 13 positions matching TRBD2. Trimming at V came to 8 bases and at J to 6 bases, leaving 7 bases not matched to a gene. Germline lookup yields CDR1 MRHNA and CDR2 SNTAGT. The CDR3 length is 15 residues. Here the CDR3 DNA reads TGTGCCAGCGCCGCCGGGACTAGCGGGATCAATGAGCAGTTCTTC. It encodes CASAAGTSGINEQFF.

CDR3 DNA: TGTGCCAGCAGCTTAGGAGGGAGCGATGAGCAGTTCTTC. As protein: CASSLGGSDEQFF. V usage is TRBV11-2 and J usage is TRBJ2-1; perhaps TRBD2 as D (5 bases). Looked up from germline, CDR1 is SGHAT and CDR2 is FQNNGV. Between the trimmed V and J ends, which lost 1 base and 8 bases, there was a span of 9 bases. This CDR3 has 13 amino acids.

The rearrangement joins TRBV27 to TRBJ2-7; tentative D call: TRBD2 (5 bases). CDR1 and CDR2 (germline): MNHEY, SMNVEV (reference sequence). The CDR3 is 11 residues long. V gave up 5 bases and J gave up 3 bases, with 5 bases separating them. CDR3 DNA: TGTGCCAGCAGTCGGGGCTACGAGCAGTACTTC. Amino acids: CASSRGYEQYF.

This chain joins TRBV4-1 and TRBJ2-5; unclear D gene. Trimming took off 4 bases at V and 4 bases at J, with 10 bases between the two ends. Looked up from germline, CDR1 is MGHRA and CDR2 is YSYEKL. The CDR3 is made up of 13 amino acids. The CDR3 loop reads CASSRSRSETQYF. CDR3 bases: TGCGCCAGCAGCCGAAGTCGGTCAGAGACCCAGTACTTC.